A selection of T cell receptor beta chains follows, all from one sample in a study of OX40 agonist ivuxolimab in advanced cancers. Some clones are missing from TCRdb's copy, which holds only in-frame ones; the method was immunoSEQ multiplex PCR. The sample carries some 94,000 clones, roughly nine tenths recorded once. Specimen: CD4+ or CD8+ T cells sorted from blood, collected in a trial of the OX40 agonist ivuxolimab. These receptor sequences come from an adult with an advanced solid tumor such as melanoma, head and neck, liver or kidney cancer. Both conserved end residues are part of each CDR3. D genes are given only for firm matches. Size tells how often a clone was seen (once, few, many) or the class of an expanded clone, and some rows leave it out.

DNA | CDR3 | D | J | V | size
TGCGCCAGCAGCCTGAACACTGAAGCTTTCTTT | CASSLNTEAFF | - | TRBJ1-1 | TRBV5-1 | -
TGTGCCAGCAGTTTAATCCTTGGGGAGCAGTTCTTC | CASSLILGEQFF | - | TRBJ2-1 | TRBV27 | -
TGCAGCGTGGGAGGGTCGGCAGAAGGGTTGAACACTGAAGCTTTCTTT | CSVGGSAEGLNTEAFF | - | TRBJ1-1 | TRBV29-1 | -
TGCGCCAGCAGCCCGGGCGGGGGGGCCTTCACAGATACGCAGTATTTT | CASSPGGGAFTDTQYF | TRBD2 | TRBJ2-3 | TRBV4-3 | -
TGTGCTAGTGGTTTGCCCGGGACAGGGAATCAGCCCCAGCATTTT | CASGLPGTGNQPQHF | TRBD1 | TRBJ1-5 | TRBV12-5 | once
TGTGCCAGCAGTTACGGCGGATATAGCAATCAGCCCCAGCATTTT | CASSYGGYSNQPQHF | - | TRBJ1-5 | TRBV6-6 | -
TGTGCCATCAGTGACAGCTTGAACACTGAAGCTTTCTTT | CAISDSLNTEAFF | - | TRBJ1-1 | TRBV10-3 | -
TGCGCCAGCAGCCCACGACAGGGTGACACTGAAGCTTTCTTT | CASSPRQGDTEAFF | TRBD1 | TRBJ1-1 | TRBV4-1 | -
TGTGCCAGCAGTTACTTGGCTAACACAGATACGCAGTATTTT | CASSYLANTDTQYF | - | TRBJ2-3 | TRBV6-5 | -
TGTGCCAGCAGCTTAGGTGCAGGGTCTGAAGCTTTCTTT | CASSLGAGSEAFF | - | TRBJ1-1 | TRBV7-6 | -
TGTGCCAGCAGTTACGGCGGGATAAGGTACAATGAGCAGTTCTTC | CASSYGGIRYNEQFF | - | TRBJ2-1 | TRBV6-5 | -
TGTGCCAGCAGTTACGGGACAGGGGGAGGGAACACTGAAGCTTTCTTT | CASSYGTGGGNTEAFF | TRBD1 | TRBJ1-1 | TRBV6-5 | -
TGTGCCAGTAAGGAGGTGAACACTGAAGCTTTCTTT | CASKEVNTEAFF | - | TRBJ1-1 | TRBV19 | -
TGCGCCAGCAGTGAATGGGGGAGAGGAGATACGCAGTATTTT | CASSEWGRGDTQYF | - | TRBJ2-3 | TRBV10-1 | -
TGTGCCAGCAGTTTCGGGACAGGACAAGAGACCCAGTACTTC | CASSFGTGQETQYF | TRBD1 | TRBJ2-5 | TRBV27 | -
TGTGCCAGCAGCTCCCCGAGGCAGACCTACAATGAGCAGTTCTTC | CASSSPRQTYNEQFF | - | TRBJ2-1 | TRBV7-8 | -
TGTGCCAGCAGTTTATCTGGCTTTTGGGCTAATGGCTACACCTTC | CASSLSGFWANGYTF | - | TRBJ1-2 | TRBV27 | -
TGCGCCAGCAGCTTAGGGACAGGGTTCGTCTATGGCTACACCTTC | CASSLGTGFVYGYTF | TRBD1 | TRBJ1-2 | TRBV5-1 | -
TGTGCTACTTCTCCCAGCGGGAGCTCCTACAATGAGCAGTTCTTC | CATSPSGSSYNEQFF | TRBD2 | TRBJ2-1 | TRBV12-5 | -
TGTGCCAGGACGAATAAAGCATTGCCCTACTACGAGCAGTACTTC | CARTNKALPYYEQYF | - | TRBJ2-7 | TRBV6-4 | -
TGTGCCAGCAGCGTACTGGCGGGAGGGATCTACAATGAGCAGTTCTTC | CASSVLAGGIYNEQFF | TRBD2 | TRBJ2-1 | TRBV9 | -
TGTGCCAGCAGCTTAGTGGCTAGCGGGGCCTACGAGCAGTACTTC | CASSLVASGAYEQYF | TRBD2 | TRBJ2-7 | TRBV7-9 | -
TGCGCCAGCAGCCAAGAATTTCACCCTGGCTACGAGCAGTACTTC | CASSQEFHPGYEQYF | - | TRBJ2-7 | TRBV4-1 | -
TGTGCCAGCAGCGAAATAGGACAGATCTACGAGCAGTACTTC | CASSEIGQIYEQYF | - | TRBJ2-7 | TRBV2 | -
TGTGCCACCAGCAGAACGAGACAGGGTAGGAATTCACCCCTCCACTTT | CATSRTRQGRNSPLHF | TRBD1 | TRBJ1-6 | TRBV15 | -
TGTGCCAGCAGCCAAGGGACAAGGGGAACCTACGAGCAGTACTTC | CASSQGTRGTYEQYF | - | TRBJ2-7 | TRBV14 | -
TGCGCCAGCAGCCAAGGGGACTACCCCACAGATACGCAGTATTTT | CASSQGDYPTDTQYF | TRBD2 | TRBJ2-3 | TRBV4-3 | -
TGTGCCAGCAGCCTATATATGGGCACCCAAGAGACCCAGTACTTC | CASSLYMGTQETQYF | - | TRBJ2-5 | TRBV9 | -
TGCGCCAGCAGCCAAGATCCTGGATTAACTAGCACAGATACGCAGTATTTT | CASSQDPGLTSTDTQYF | - | TRBJ2-3 | TRBV4-1 | -
TGTGCCAGCAGCCCAACAGGGGGAAACTATGGCTACACCTTC | CASSPTGGNYGYTF | TRBD1 | TRBJ1-2 | TRBV6-5 | once
TGTGCCAGCAGCTTGGAGAGCGGGAGGTACTCCGGGGAGCTGTTTTTT | CASSLESGRYSGELFF | TRBD2 | TRBJ2-2 | TRBV5-6 | -
TGTGCCAGCAGCTTGGGAGGGGGAGAGACCCAGTACTTC | CASSLGGGETQYF | - | TRBJ2-5 | TRBV5-6 | -
TGTGCCAGCAGCGCCGGACAGGGGGCGAATGGCTACACCTTC | CASSAGQGANGYTF | TRBD1 | TRBJ1-2 | TRBV9 | -
TGTGCCAGCAGCCAGACGGCCGGGACAGGGCTGTATGAAAAACTGTTTTTT | CASSQTAGTGLYEKLFF | TRBD1 | TRBJ1-4 | TRBV14 | -
TGTGCCAGTAGTATGGGGACAGGGGGCACGAATGAAAAACTGTTTTTT | CASSMGTGGTNEKLFF | TRBD1 | TRBJ1-4 | TRBV19 | -
TGTGCCAGCAGCTTATTGAGCGTGGAAACCGGGGAGCTGTTTTTT | CASSLLSVETGELFF | - | TRBJ2-2 | TRBV7-2 | -
TGTGCCAGCAGCTTGTCACGGGCCCGGCGATACGAGCAGTACTTC | CASSLSRARRYEQYF | - | TRBJ2-7 | TRBV11-2 | -
TGCGCCAGCAGCCACCTTACAGGCTACTATGGCTACACCTTC | CASSHLTGYYGYTF | - | TRBJ1-2 | TRBV4-1 | -
TGTGCCTGGGACGACAGGGGGTTCGGGACCCAGTACTTC | CAWDDRGFGTQYF | TRBD1 | TRBJ2-5 | TRBV30 | once
TGCGCCAGCAGCCAAACGGGGGGCATGAACACTGAAGCTTTCTTT | CASSQTGGMNTEAFF | - | TRBJ1-1 | TRBV4-3 | -
TGTGCCAGCAGCCCGGGAGGCGGCGAGCAGTACTTC | CASSPGGGEQYF | TRBD2 | TRBJ2-7 | TRBV5-5 | once
TGTGCCAGCAGAGTGACAGGAAAGACCTACGAGCAGTACTTC | CASRVTGKTYEQYF | - | TRBJ2-7 | TRBV6-1 | -